The clone carrying this TCR beta chain was detected a few times. This specimen comes from a study of T cells after yellow fever vaccination. In TCRdb, the 5' RACE reads were re-called with MiXCR into one record per CDR3 protein. The data hold some 560,000 distinct CDR3 sequences, with roughly 19% observed a single time. CDR1 is MDHEN and CDR2 is SYDVKM in the germline V gene. The CDR3 sequence is 13 residues long. Trimming pared 10 bases from V and 4 bases from J, leaving 11 bases between. This clonotype was obtained from a man aged 25-45 years who received the YFV17D yellow fever vaccine. Sequencing was performed on PBMCs, taken 15 days after the yellow fever booster vaccination. The chain combines TRBV28 with TRBJ2-6; TRBD2 is a possible D gene (6 bases). CDR3 amino acids: CANPREGANVLTF. The DNA of the CDR3 is TGTGCCAACCCCCGGGAGGGGGCCAACGTCCTGACTTTC.